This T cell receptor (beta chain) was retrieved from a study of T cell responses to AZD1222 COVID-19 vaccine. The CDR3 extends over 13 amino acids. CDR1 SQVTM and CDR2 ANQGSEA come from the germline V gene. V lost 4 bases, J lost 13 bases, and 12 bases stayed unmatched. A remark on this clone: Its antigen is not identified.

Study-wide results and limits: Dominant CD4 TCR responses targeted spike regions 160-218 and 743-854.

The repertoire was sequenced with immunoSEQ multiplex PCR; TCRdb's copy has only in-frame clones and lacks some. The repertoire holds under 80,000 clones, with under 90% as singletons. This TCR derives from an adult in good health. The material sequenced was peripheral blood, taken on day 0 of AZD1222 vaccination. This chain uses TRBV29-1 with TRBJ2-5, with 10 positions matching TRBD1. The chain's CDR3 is CSVGGQGFQRRYF. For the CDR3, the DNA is TGCAGCGTTGGGGGACAGGGGTTCCAACGGAGGTACTTC.